The entry below describes one TCR beta chain. Its antigen is currently unknown. TCRdb passed the reads through MiXCR, listing each CDR3 protein once. The sample records approximately 500,000 distinct CDR3 sequences, 30% to 40% being singletons. This specimen belongs to a study of T cell repertoires in cytomegalovirus infection. As for the study in general: CMV epitopes, recently identified HLA-C-restricted and well-studied HLA-B-restricted, were used. Evidence of both CMV infection and a matching HLA type came from public TCR beta signatures. Study outcomes and limitations: Adding up the frequency of public TCR beta families identified people who carried CMV plus the relevant HLA. The study found HLA-C-restricted CMV-specific TCR beta clonotypes dominating the ex vivo response.

The V gene's germline CDR1 is SGHTA and CDR2 FQGNSA. Losses at the gene ends were 3 bases for V and 9 bases for J; bases not matched to a gene: 9. The CDR3 sequence is 15 residues long. Source: cultured PBMCs, taken from culture after CMV antigen stimulation. The J gene is TRBJ2-1, the V gene TRBV7-2; 9 nucleotides align to TRBD2. This TCR was sampled from a human donor in good health (CMV status not recorded). Some clones in this sample may be carry-over from other donors' samples. CDR3 DNA: TGTGCCAGCAGCTTTAGCGGGAGTTCGTCGGGTGAGCAGTTCTTC. This sequence encodes CASSFSGSSSGEQFF.